The 9 T cell receptor beta chains below all came from one sample that was sequenced in a study of beta chain features in type 1 diabetes. Study results and caveats: Among patients with Type 1 diabetes, TCRB CDR3s were moderately but significantly shorter in every one of the four CD4+ subsets.

For these receptors, no antigen is known. Expressed TCRB transcripts were sequenced because the entire RNA isolate underwent reverse transcription. Profiled with immunoSEQ multiplex PCR; TCRdb holds only in-frame clones, not every one. Of hundreds of thousands of clones listed, over 13% are singletons. The specimen was naive CD4+ T cells from blood. These TCRs come from a man between 18 and 29 years old with type 1 diabetes.

V usage is TRBV4-3 and J usage is TRBJ2-3, with TRBD2 matching over 14 bases. The CDR3 consists of 18 residues. Unmatched junction bases numbered 8, after V lost 4 bases and J lost 2 bases. Per the germline V gene, CDR1 is LGHNA and CDR2 is YSLEER. CDR3 in amino acids: CASSLRTTSGGATDTQYF. In nucleotides, the CDR3 is TGCGCCAGCAGCCTCCGGACGACTAGCGGGGGGGCCACAGATACGCAGTATTTT.

The rearrangement joins TRBV29-1 to TRBJ2-7; TRBD1 aligns across 9 bases. V lost 6 bases and J lost 5; bases outside the gene matches: 8. This CDR3 comprises 13 residues. From germline, CDR1 is SQVTM and CDR2 ANQGSEA. CDR3 DNA: TGCAGCGTAGCGAAGGGACAGGGAGACGAGCAGTACTTC. It encodes CSVAKGQGDEQYF.

The rearrangement joins TRBV7-9 to TRBJ1-2, with 8 bases matching TRBD1. The V segment lost 5 bases and the J segment 5 bases; nucleotides outside the gene matches: 7. The CDR3 loop spans 14 amino acids. CDR1 and CDR2 from the germline V gene are SEHNR and FQNEAQ (reference sequence). CDR3 amino acids: CASSPFDRGYGYTF. The CDR3 nucleotides read TGTGCCAGCAGCCCATTCGACAGGGGTTATGGCTACACCTTC.

This clone has more than one count but fewer than ten. This chain joins TRBV10-2 and TRBJ2-1, with 9 bases matching TRBD1. Losses at the gene ends were 0 bases for V and 7 bases for J; bases not matched to a gene: 7. The CDR3 length is 16 residues. Per the germline V gene, CDR1 is WSHSY and CDR2 is SAAADI. The CDR3 sequence: CASSESVDRGYNEQFF. In DNA form, the CDR3 reads TGCGCCAGCAGTGAGTCCGTGGACAGGGGATATAATGAGCAGTTCTTC.

This rearrangement joins TRBV2 to TRBJ2-3, with D possibly TRBD1 on 5 matching bases. Trimming took off 6 bases at V and 2 bases at J, with 15 bases between the two ends. The CDR3 has 15 amino acids. Germline V gene data show CDR1 as SNHLY and CDR2 as FYNNEI. CDR3 DNA sequence: TGTGCCAGCAGGGATATAGGGGCCCTCACAGATACGCAGTATTTT. Translated: CASRDIGALTDTQYF.

The sample holds a few counts of this clone. The CDR3 is CASSLVGLAGSSYNEQFF. The DNA of the CDR3 is TGTGCCAGCAGCTTAGTGGGGCTAGCGGGGAGCTCCTACAATGAGCAGTTCTTC. The chain recombines TRBV7-9 with TRBJ2-1; 9 positions match TRBD2. This CDR3 has 18 residues. Per germline, CDR1 SEHNR and CDR2 FQNEAQ (reference sequence). V was pared by 1 base and J by 0 bases, with 7 bases of the junction left unmatched.

This clone was observed a few times. This rearrangement joins TRBV30 to TRBJ2-2, with D possibly matching TRBD2 (6 bases). This CDR3 spans 14 amino acids. The ends were cut back, 3 bases at V and 6 bases at J, with 14 bases in the middle. Germline V gene data show CDR1 as GTSNPN and CDR2 as SVGIG (reference sequence). The CDR3, as DNA: TGTGCCTGGAGCTACATGGGGGGATCCGGGGAGCTGTTTTTT. It is translated as CAWSYMGGSGELFF.

The chain combines TRBV2 with TRBJ2-5, with 9 bases lining up with TRBD2. V lost 3 bases, J lost 3 bases, and 8 bases stayed unmatched. The CDR3 is made up of 16 amino acids. Germline assignment: CDR1 SNHLY and CDR2 FYNNEI. The CDR3 loop is CASSERSGGLKETQYF. CDR3 in DNA: TGTGCCAGCAGTGAGCGTAGCGGGGGTCTTAAAGAGACCCAGTACTTC.

The gene calls are TRBV9 and TRBJ1-2; D gene ambiguous. The germline CDR1 and CDR2 sequences are SGDLS and YYNGEE. The CDR3 covers 14 residues. With 3 bases removed from V and 8 bases from J, the gap between germline ends came to 17 bases. CDR3 loop: CASSAPSEYLGYTF. CDR3 sequence (DNA): TGTGCCAGCAGCGCTCCGTCGGAATATCTGGGCTACACCTTC. Looking up the rest from reference TRBV9 and TRBJ1-2 gives the full variable domain: DSGVTQTPKHLITATGQRVTLRCSPRSGDLSVYWYQQSLDQGLQFLIQYYNGEERAKGNILERFSAQQFPDLHSELNLSSLELGDSALYFCASSAPSEYLGYTFGSGTRLTVV.